Listed below are T cell receptor beta chains from one sample, sequenced in a study of T cells after yellow fever vaccination. TCRdb reprocessed the 5' RACE reads with MiXCR, giving one entry per CDR3 protein. The sample contains under 200,000 distinct CDR3 sequences, 9.5% to 11% of which appear only once. The sample consisted of CD8+ T cells sorted from PBMCs, taken 15 days after the yellow fever booster vaccination. These receptors were collected from a man between 18 and 29 years old who received the YFV17D yellow fever vaccine. Each CDR3 is given with its conserved first and last residue. A D gene is named only where the DNA matches it firmly. A clone size is listed for some rows: how often the clone was seen (once, few, many), or a class if it is expanded.

J | size | D | V | DNA | CDR3
TRBJ1-5 | . | . | TRBV7-2 | TGTGCCAGCAGCCCTGACAGTTATCAGCCCCAGCATTTT | CASSPDSYQPQHF
TRBJ1-2 | . | . | TRBV9 | TGTGCCAGCAGCCCGTTTATGGAGGCTAACTATGGCTACACCTTC | CASSPFMEANYGYTF
TRBJ2-5 | few | TRBD1 | TRBV12-3/TRBV12-4 | TGTGCCAGCAGCCGGGACAGGGGGTCAGAGACCCAGTACTTC | CASSRDRGSETQYF
TRBJ1-1 | few | . | TRBV4-2 | TGTGCCAGCAGGGTCGGCGGCAACACTGAAGCTTTCTTT | CASRVGGNTEAFF
TRBJ2-2 | once | . | TRBV7-9 | TGTGCCAGAACGACAGGTGACGGGATTCAGGTCGGGGAGCTGTTTTTT | CARTTGDGIQVGELFF
TRBJ1-2 | few | TRBD1 | TRBV27 | TGTGCCAGCAGTCCACAACCGCCGGGACAGGGATTCTATGGCTACACCTTC | CASSPQPPGQGFYGYTF
TRBJ1-5 | few | TRBD1 | TRBV7-9 | TGTGCCAGCAGCGCCACGGGACAGGGGTACCAGCCCCAGCATTTT | CASSATGQGYQPQHF
TRBJ2-3 | . | TRBD2 | TRBV2 | TGTGCCAGCAGTGCGGGTCTAGCGGGGGCCCCTAGCACAGATACGCAGTATTTT | CASSAGLAGAPSTDTQYF
TRBJ2-7 | . | . | TRBV12-3/TRBV12-4 | TGTGCCAGCAGTTTCGCGTCCCTTTACGAGCAGTACTTC | CASSFASLYEQYF
TRBJ2-7 | many | . | TRBV15 | TGTGCCACCAGCAGAACTCCGACAGCTAGCGACGAGCAGTACTTC | CATSRTPTASDEQYF
TRBJ2-2 | . | . | TRBV10-3 | TGTGCCATCAGTGAGGCAGTTTCTTCGGCCGGGGAGCTGTTTTTT | CAISEAVSSAGELFF
TRBJ2-7 | few | TRBD1 | TRBV5-6 | TGTGCCAGCAGCTTACTCGGGACAGACCTGAACGAGCAGTACTTC | CASSLLGTDLNEQYF
TRBJ1-1 | . | . | TRBV29-1 | TGCAGCGTTGATTGGAACACTGAAGCTTTCTTT | CSVDWNTEAFF
TRBJ2-4 | . | . | TRBV12-3/TRBV12-4 | TGTGCCAGCAGTTTTTGGGATCTCGCGGACATTCAGTACTTC | CASSFWDLADIQYF
TRBJ1-4 | few | . | TRBV5-1 | TGCGCCAGCAGCTTGGAGAGTAGGGGCGAAAAACTGTTTTTT | CASSLESRGEKLFF
TRBJ1-1 | . | . | TRBV29-1 | TGCAGCGTCGCAACAGGCGAGGCTTTCTTT | CSVATGEAFF
TRBJ1-1 | few | TRBD1 | TRBV6-2/TRBV6-3 | TGTGCCAGCAGATACCCTACAGGGGTCCCTGAAGCTTTCTTT | CASRYPTGVPEAFF
TRBJ2-3 | many | TRBD2 | TRBV6-2/TRBV6-3 | TGTGCCAGCAGTAGGACTAGCGGGGCTCCAGATACGCAGTATTTT | CASSRTSGAPDTQYF
TRBJ2-7 | few | . | TRBV7-6 | TGTGCCAGCAGCTTGACCTCGCCGGGGGGCTCCGAGCAGTACTTC | CASSLTSPGGSEQYF
TRBJ1-2 | few | TRBD1 | TRBV6-2/TRBV6-3 | TGTGCCAGCAGATTCCGGGAGACAGGGAAGGATGGCTACACCTTC | CASRFRETGKDGYTF
TRBJ1-1 | few | . | TRBV4-3 | TGCGCCAGCAGCCAAAGCATGGTGAACACTGAAGCTTTCTTT | CASSQSMVNTEAFF
TRBJ2-1 | . | TRBD2 | TRBV20-1 | TGCAGTGACAGGGAAGCGGGGGGGCGTTGCGATGAGCAGTTCTTC | CSDREAGGRCDEQFF
TRBJ2-2 | many | . | TRBV4-1 | TGCGCCAGCAGCCAACTACTCGCGAACACCGGGGAGCTGTTTTTT | CASSQLLANTGELFF
TRBJ2-3 | . | . | TRBV12-3/TRBV12-4 | TGTGCCAGCAGTTTAGGCCACCCGAGGACAGATACGCAGTATTTT | CASSLGHPRTDTQYF
TRBJ1-2 | . | TRBD1 | TRBV12-3/TRBV12-4 | TGTGCCAGCAGTTCAGGGGGCACGGGCTACACCTTC | CASSSGGTGYTF
TRBJ2-5 | few | . | TRBV27 | TGTGCCAGCAGTTTATCTGGGTGGGACACGACCCAAGAGACCCAGTACTTC | CASSLSGWDTTQETQYF
TRBJ1-1 | . | . | TRBV7-9 | TGTGCCAGCAGCCAAAACCGGCATCACACTGAAGCTTTCTTT | CASSQNRHHTEAFF
TRBJ2-7 | few | . | TRBV7-9 | TGTGCCAGCAGCCGGGTAGCAGGGGCCTACGAGCAGTACTTC | CASSRVAGAYEQYF
TRBJ2-2 | few | . | TRBV7-6 | TGTGCCAGCAGCTTAGCGTCGGGTAACACCGGGGAGCTGTTTTTT | CASSLASGNTGELFF
TRBJ2-3 | few | TRBD2 | TRBV12-3/TRBV12-4 | TGTGCCAGCAGTCTCCTGACTAGCGGGGTAGCGGATACGCAGTATTTT | CASSLLTSGVADTQYF
TRBJ2-3 | . | TRBD1 | TRBV24-1 | TGTGCCACCAGTGGGACAGGGGGCAGGAAGGCGGATACGCAGTATTTT | CATSGTGGRKADTQYF
TRBJ2-7 | few | . | TRBV7-9 | TGTGCCAGCAGCTTAGATCTTGCGGGGGGACAGGCCCGGGAGCAGTACTTC | CASSLDLAGGQAREQYF
TRBJ1-6 | . | TRBD1 | TRBV4-1 | TGCGCCAGCAGCCAAGGGACAGGATTATATAATTCACCCCTCCACTTT | CASSQGTGLYNSPLHF
TRBJ1-2 | . | . | TRBV7-8 | TGTGCCAGCAGCTTAGAGGGCAGCCATCACTATGGCTACACCTTC | CASSLEGSHHYGYTF
TRBJ2-7 | . | . | TRBV2 | TGTGCCAGCAGGACAGCGATATCCCCGACCTACGAGCAGTACTTC | CASRTAISPTYEQYF
TRBJ2-2 | few | . | TRBV7-2 | TGTGCCAGCAGCTTAGGGGGGGCCGGGGAGCTGTTTTTT | CASSLGGAGELFF
TRBJ2-3 | . | TRBD2 | TRBV20-1 | TGCAGTGCTAGGAGGGGGCTAGCGGGAGCCACAGATACGCAGTATTTT | CSARRGLAGATDTQYF
TRBJ2-1 | . | . | TRBV7-3 | TGTGCCAGCAGCTTAAACAGGGCGGGCATCTTCAATGAGCAGTTCTTC | CASSLNRAGIFNEQFF
TRBJ1-2 | few | . | TRBV12-3/TRBV12-4 | TGTGCCAGCAGTTTAGCAGAGAACTATGGCTACACCTTC | CASSLAENYGYTF
TRBJ2-3 | few | TRBD2 | TRBV9 | TGTGCCAGCAGCCCGGGACTAGCAGATGAAGATACGCAGTATTTT | CASSPGLADEDTQYF
TRBJ2-7 | few | TRBD2 | TRBV7-6 | TGTGCCAGCAGCTTAAGTCCTAGCGGGGCATCCTACGAGCAGTACTTC | CASSLSPSGASYEQYF
TRBJ2-1 | few | . | TRBV12-3/TRBV12-4 | TGTGCCAGCAGCCCGAGAGTCAATTCCTACAATGAGCAGTTCTTC | CASSPRVNSYNEQFF
TRBJ1-3 | few | TRBD1 | TRBV20-1 | TGCAGTGCTTTCCCCGGGACAGGGAACGGAAACACCATATATTTT | CSAFPGTGNGNTIYF
TRBJ1-3 | . | . | TRBV5-1 | TGCGCCAGCAGCCTACAGGGATCTGGAAACACCATATATTTT | CASSLQGSGNTIYF
TRBJ2-7 | . | TRBD2 | TRBV11-3 | TGTGCCAGCAGCTCCGAGCGGGGGCACGACGAGCAGTACTTC | CASSSERGHDEQYF
TRBJ2-3 | few | . | TRBV11-2 | TGTGCCAGCCAACGGATGGGAGATACGCAGTATTTT | CASQRMGDTQYF